This T cell receptor beta chain appears in the sequencing data of a study of identifying expanded T cells in peripheral blood. Healthy donors had no documented immune events, such as infections, while sampled. The study, taken as a whole, reports: About 1.2 clones differed between technical replicates, versus roughly 17 and 20 over time. Clone count variance between approximately two-week samples rose with total template count.

On this clone itself: Its antigen is still unknown.

Method: immunoSEQ multiplex PCR; TCRdb's copy keeps in-frame clones and lacks some. The sample lists roughly 130,000 clones, around 88% occurring once. In germline, CDR1 is MNHEY, CDR2 SMNVEV (reference sequence). Losses at the gene ends were 6 bases for V and 3 bases for J; bases not matched to a gene: 4. The CDR3 is 15 residues long. This TCR came from a person between 18 and 75 years old in good health. J is TRBJ2-1 and V is TRBV27, with 11 bases identical to TRBD2. Material: blood. The CDR3 spells CASRRLAGNYNEQFF. As DNA, the CDR3 is TGTGCCAGCAGGAGACTAGCGGGGAACTACAATGAGCAGTTCTTC.